Listed below are T cell receptor beta chains from one sample, sequenced in a study of T cells after yellow fever vaccination. In TCRdb, the 5' RACE reads were re-called with MiXCR into one record per CDR3 protein. The table includes roughly 300,000 distinct CDR3 sequences, roughly 8% detected once. Specimen: PBMCs, collected roughly 46 days after the first yellow fever vaccination. The receptors originated from a man aged 18 to 29 who received the YFV17D yellow fever vaccine. CDR3s include the opening cysteine and the closing phenylalanine or tryptophan. The D gene is left open where the match is weak. Only some rows state a clone size, as once, few, many or a class for expanded clones.

CDR3,DNA,size,J,D,V
CASSLGSRGNQPQHF,TGTGCCAGCAGCTTAGGCAGTAGGGGGAATCAGCCCCAGCATTTT,-,TRBJ1-5,-,TRBV7-9
CSARDVGTANEKLFF,TGCAGTGCTAGAGATGTCGGGACGGCTAATGAAAAACTGTTTTTT,few,TRBJ1-4,-,TRBV20-1
CASRQSYNQPQHF,TGTGCCAGCAGACAGTCTTACAATCAGCCCCAGCATTTT,few,TRBJ1-5,-,TRBV27
CASSLQGAGNIQYF,TGTGCCAGCAGCCTACAGGGGGCGGGAAACATTCAGTACTTC,few,TRBJ2-4,TRBD1,TRBV27
CASSQGGGTYEQYF,TGTGCCAGCAGCCAAGGGGGGGGCACGTACGAGCAGTACTTC,many,TRBJ2-7,-,TRBV4-2
CATSSAGGAAYEQYF,TGTGCCACCAGCAGCGCCGGGGGCGCGGCTTACGAGCAGTACTTC,few,TRBJ2-7,-,TRBV15
CASSVSGNHEKLFF,TGTGCCAGCAGCGTATCGGGAAACCACGAAAAACTGTTTTTT,few,TRBJ1-4,-,TRBV9
CSARAGAYNQPQHF,TGCAGTGCTAGAGCCGGGGCATACAATCAGCCCCAGCATTTT,many,TRBJ1-5,-,TRBV20-1
CASRPLFCDNEQFF,TGTGCCAGCAGGCCCCTTTTCTGTGACAATGAGCAGTTCTTC,-,TRBJ2-1,-,TRBV6-1
CASRQGAYNSPLHF,TGTGCCAGCAGACAGGGAGCCTATAATTCACCCCTCCACTTT,-,TRBJ1-6,-,TRBV28
CASSKLAGEQFF,TGTGCCAGCAGCAAACTAGCGGGCGAGCAGTTCTTC,many,TRBJ2-1,TRBD2,TRBV7-3
CASSSRQGPDTQYF,TGTGCCAGCAGCTCTAGACAGGGCCCAGATACGCAGTATTTT,-,TRBJ2-3,TRBD1,TRBV7-2
CSVGRFGTEAFF,TGCAGCGTTGGGAGATTTGGAACTGAAGCTTTCTTT,few,TRBJ1-1,-,TRBV29-1
CASSLAPTVLNPEAFF,TGTGCCAGCAGCTTGGCTCCCACAGTTCTTAATCCTGAAGCTTTCTTT,many,TRBJ1-1,-,TRBV5-4
CASAPSEGGFLAGDTDTQYF,TGTGCCAGCGCCCCTTCCGAGGGCGGGTTTTTAGCGGGTGACACAGATACGCAGTATTTT,-,TRBJ2-3,TRBD2,TRBV7-3
CASSLAVGVQGTNYGYTF,TGTGCCAGCAGCTTAGCTGTCGGGGTACAGGGCACTAACTATGGCTACACCTTC,-,TRBJ1-2,-,TRBV7-6
CASDRGGMNTEAFF,TGTGCCAGCGACCGGGGAGGGATGAACACTGAAGCTTTCTTT,-,TRBJ1-1,-,TRBV6-1
CSVGDSTDTQYF,TGCAGCGTTGGAGATAGCACAGATACGCAGTATTTT,-,TRBJ2-3,-,TRBV29-1
CASSKCGGQGTQYF,TGTGCCAGCAGCAAATGTGGTGGGCAGGGTACGCAGTATTTT,-,TRBJ2-3,-,TRBV21-1
CASSSPIAGVEQYF,TGTGCCAGCAGCTCCCCGATAGCGGGGGTTGAGCAGTACTTC,few,TRBJ2-7,TRBD2,TRBV7-2
CASSHGTGTSYEQYF,TGTGCCAGCAGCCATGGGACAGGGACATCCTACGAGCAGTACTTC,few,TRBJ2-7,TRBD1,TRBV4-2
CSGKGQGDGYGYTF,TGCAGCGGGAAAGGACAGGGGGATGGCTATGGCTACACCTTC,few,TRBJ1-2,TRBD1,TRBV29-1
CATSSQVRTDTQYF,TGTGCCACCAGCAGTCAGGTTAGGACAGATACGCAGTATTTT,few,TRBJ2-3,-,TRBV15
CASSRGGLELESLHF,TGTGCCAGCAGCCGGGGGGGTTTGGAGCTGGAGTCCCTCCACTTT,few,TRBJ1-6,-,TRBV7-2
CASSYQHGHPEETQYF,TGCGCCAGCAGTTACCAACACGGACACCCGGAAGAGACCCAGTACTTC,-,TRBJ2-5,-,TRBV5-1
CASSYNSPLHF,TGTGCCAGCAGTTACAATTCACCCCTCCACTTT,few,TRBJ1-6,-,TRBV6-2/TRBV6-3
CASNGGQHTGELFF,TGTGCCAGCAACGGAGGTCAGCACACCGGGGAGCTGTTTTTT,few,TRBJ2-2,-,TRBV6-2/TRBV6-3
CASSTPDREYQETQYF,TGTGCCAGCAGCACCCCGGACAGGGAGTACCAAGAGACCCAGTACTTC,-,TRBJ2-5,TRBD1,TRBV7-9
CASSRHQPQHF,TGTGCCAGCAGCAGGCATCAGCCCCAGCATTTT,-,TRBJ1-5,-,TRBV28
CASSQSGGRETQYF,TGTGCCAGCAGCCAGTCGGGGGGGCGTGAGACCCAGTACTTC,few,TRBJ2-5,TRBD2,TRBV7-2
CASSHTHRGPLETQYF,TGTGCCAGCAGCCACACTCACAGGGGGCCCCTCGAGACCCAGTACTTC,-,TRBJ2-5,TRBD1,TRBV25-1
CAWTSGQETQYF,TGTGCCTGGACTAGCGGGCAAGAGACCCAGTACTTC,few,TRBJ2-5,TRBD2,TRBV30
CASSPAGSYNEQFF,TGTGCCAGCTCACCGGCAGGGTCCTACAATGAGCAGTTCTTC,few,TRBJ2-1,-,TRBV18
CSAGTGGFETQYF,TGCAGTGCTGGGACAGGGGGCTTTGAGACCCAGTACTTC,-,TRBJ2-5,TRBD1,TRBV20-1
CSARVWVGQSLYGYTF,TGCAGTGCTAGAGTTTGGGTTGGACAGTCCCTATATGGCTACACCTTC,few,TRBJ1-2,-,TRBV20-1
CASSLAAGTYEQYF,TGTGCCAGCAGCTTAGCGGCAGGGACGTACGAGCAGTACTTC,-,TRBJ2-7,-,TRBV7-9
CASSNDRGHFGANVLTF,TGTGCCAGCAGCAACGACAGGGGGCACTTTGGGGCCAACGTCCTGACTTTC,-,TRBJ2-6,TRBD1,TRBV3-1
CASNQGGETQYF,TGTGCCAGCAACCAGGGGGGCGAGACCCAGTACTTC,-,TRBJ2-5,-,TRBV2
CASSYRTGRVVDTQYF,TGTGCCAGCAGCTACCGGACAGGCCGGGTGGTGGATACGCAGTATTTT,few,TRBJ2-3,TRBD1,TRBV5-5
CSARWGAETQYF,TGCAGTGCTAGATGGGGGGCAGAGACCCAGTACTTC,many,TRBJ2-5,-,TRBV20-1
CASSLSGGGTEAFF,TGCGCCAGCAGCTTGTCAGGGGGCGGCACTGAAGCTTTCTTT,many,TRBJ1-1,TRBD1,TRBV5-1
CASSSRREAFF,TGTGCCAGCAGTTCTCGCCGTGAGGCTTTCTTT,few,TRBJ1-1,-,TRBV12-3/TRBV12-4
CASSRSQGGQETQYF,TGTGCCAGCAGCAGATCACAGGGGGGGCAAGAGACCCAGTACTTC,few,TRBJ2-5,-,TRBV5-4
CSALPGYNEQFF,TGCAGTGCTCTCCCGGGGTACAATGAGCAGTTCTTC,few,TRBJ2-1,-,TRBV20-1
CASSRRRDRVRSPLHF,TGTGCCAGCAGTCGCCGACGGGACAGGGTTCGATCACCCCTCCACTTT,-,TRBJ1-6,TRBD1,TRBV12-3/TRBV12-4
CASTPLNPAQPQHF,TGTGCCAGCACCCCGTTAAATCCGGCGCAGCCCCAGCATTTT,-,TRBJ1-5,-,TRBV12-3/TRBV12-4
CASRGGWVRGTEAFF,TGTGCCAGCAGGGGGGGTTGGGTGCGGGGCACTGAAGCTTTCTTT,few,TRBJ1-1,-,TRBV12-3/TRBV12-4